This TCR beta chain was found in a study of blood T cell repertoires in COVID-19 (dated by TCRdb to the early 2020s). Regarding the complete study: Collaborator samples came from the United States, Italy and Spain and covered acute and convalescent phases of COVID-19. The prospective study material was composed of cDNA or gDNA derived from T cells, B-cell-depleted T cells, or PBMCs. The dataset comprised deeply sampled blood TCRbeta repertoires from subjects exposed to, actively infected with, or recovered from COVID-19. A freely available public database, intended as a resource for researchers studying the immune response to SARS-CoV-2, is where the repertoires were released. The samples were drawn from two sources: the first 160 participants of the ongoing ImmuneRACE study, and 1,000 to 1,500 subjects contributed by 6 global collaborators. A de-identified subject ID, COVID-19 status, age in years and sex were almost always included in the sample metadata. HLA class I and class II types, where available, came from metadata supplied by the sample provider rather than from assay-based typing.

What the study reported, not specific to this receptor: The amount of clinical and demographic metadata varied by source and participant and was provided uncurated.

TCRbeta CDR3 regions were amplified from genomic DNA using the immunoSEQ Assay, a bias-controlled multiplex PCR. The authors' pipeline ran thus. Within the assay, amplification of reference gene primers was used to estimate how many nucleated cells each sample contained. To quantify the absolute abundance of each unique TCRbeta CDR3 rearrangement, sequence reads were collapsed and filtered. For each sample, productive Simpson clonality was calculated as the square root of Simpson's diversity index over productive rearrangements. TCRdb mirrors the immuneACCESS table, restricted to in-frame sequences. Some clones are absent from its copies; in checked studies, under half trace to an unresolved V gene, and the reason for the others is unknown. The V and J calls and clone size are taken from that table; D and trimming were inferred from the DNA. This sample has 250,000 to 300,000 clones in its table, and 70% to 90% of those were observed once. Clones ranked in the top ten supply around an eighth of the sample.

With respect to this clone: Its antigen is unknown. Per-base quality was not reported, and no clone a single base away is much larger than it.

Collaborating institutions collected whole blood in K2EDTA tubes following their own protocols. For TCRbeta analysis, collaborator samples were shipped as frozen whole blood, as isolated PBMCs, or as DNA extracted from either sample type. CDR1 and CDR2 were assigned from the germline V gene as MDHEN and SYDVKM. Including the terminal cysteine and phenylalanine, the CDR3 comprises 17 residues. Only the CDR3 part of the read is kept: 51 bases, read in frame from the first base. For this chain, trimming is 2 bases at the V end and 2 bases at the J end, and the number of junction bases without a gene match is 9.

Material for sequencing was peripheral blood. The TCR was taken from a woman aged 55-69 years with acute or convalescent COVID-19. The chain is made from TRBV28 and TRBJ2-7, and TRBD2 aligns with 10 junction nucleotides. The CDR3: CASSLPGGSGRTYEQYF. The DNA sequence is given as TGTGCCAGCAGTTTACCCGGGGGTAGCGGGAGGACCTACGAGCAGTACTTC. Joined to the reference TRBV28 and TRBJ2-7 proteins, this CDR3 gives the full variable domain: DVKVTQSSRYLVKRTGEKVFLECVQDMDHENMFWYRQDPGLGLRLIYFSYDVKMKEKGDIPEGYSVSREKKERFSLILESASTNQTSMYLCASSLPGGSGRTYEQYFGPGTRLTVT.